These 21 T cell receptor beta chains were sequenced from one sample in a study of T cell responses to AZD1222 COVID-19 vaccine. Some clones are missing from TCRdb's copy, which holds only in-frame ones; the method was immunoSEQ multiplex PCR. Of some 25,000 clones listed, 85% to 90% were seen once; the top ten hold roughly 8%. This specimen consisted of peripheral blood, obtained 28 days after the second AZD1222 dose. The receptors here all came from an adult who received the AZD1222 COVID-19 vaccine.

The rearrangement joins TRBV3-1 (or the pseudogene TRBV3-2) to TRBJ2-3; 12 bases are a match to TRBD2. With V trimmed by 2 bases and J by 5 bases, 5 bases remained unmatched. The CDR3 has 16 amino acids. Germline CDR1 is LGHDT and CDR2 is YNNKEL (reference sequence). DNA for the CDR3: TGTGCCAGCAGCCAACGACTAGCGGGAGTCGTAGATACGCAGTATTTT. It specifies CASSQRLAGVVDTQYF.

The chain's CDR3 is CASRRTGGWGGNTIYF. The CDR3 DNA follows: TGTGCCAGCAGACGAACAGGGGGCTGGGGTGGAAACACCATATATTTT. The chain joins TRBV27 to TRBJ1-3, with 9 nucleotides matching TRBD1. The CDR3 loop spans 16 amino acids. The trim removed 6 bases at V and 3 bases at J, leaving 9 bases unmatched. From germline, CDR1 is MNHEY and CDR2 SMNVEV (reference sequence).

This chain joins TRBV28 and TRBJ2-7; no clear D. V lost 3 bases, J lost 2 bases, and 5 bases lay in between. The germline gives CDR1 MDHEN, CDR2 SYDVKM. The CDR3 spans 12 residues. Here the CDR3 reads CASSFRAYEQYF. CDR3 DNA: TGTGCCAGCAGTTTTAGAGCCTACGAGCAGTACTTC.

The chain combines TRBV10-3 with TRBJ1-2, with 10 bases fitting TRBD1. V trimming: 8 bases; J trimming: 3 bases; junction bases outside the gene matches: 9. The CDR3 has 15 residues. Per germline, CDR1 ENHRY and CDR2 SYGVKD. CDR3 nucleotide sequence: TGTGCCATCGGATCCTCGGGACAGGGGTACTATGGCTACACCTTC. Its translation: CAIGSSGQGYYGYTF.

CDR3 nucleotide sequence: TGTGCCAGCAGCCTTACAGCCCTGAACACTGAAGCTTTCTTT. This gives the protein CASSLTALNTEAFF. The rearrangement links TRBV4-2 to TRBJ1-1; D is undetermined. Germline V lookup: CDR1 LGHNA, CDR2 YNFKEQ. The CDR3 consists of 14 residues. The V end was cut by 4 bases, the J end by 0 bases, with 9 bases between.

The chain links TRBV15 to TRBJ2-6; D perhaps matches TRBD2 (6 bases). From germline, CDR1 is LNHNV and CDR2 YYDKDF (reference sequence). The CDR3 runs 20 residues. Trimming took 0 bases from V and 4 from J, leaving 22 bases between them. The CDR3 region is CATSRDRAGQLSRGANVLTF. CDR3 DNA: TGTGCCACCAGCAGAGATAGGGCGGGGCAGCTGTCACGCGGGGCCAACGTCCTGACTTTC.

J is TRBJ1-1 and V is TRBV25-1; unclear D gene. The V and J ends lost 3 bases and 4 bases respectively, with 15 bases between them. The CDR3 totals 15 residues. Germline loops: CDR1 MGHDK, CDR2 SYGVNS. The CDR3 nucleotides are TGTGCCAGCAGTGAGTCCACCTGGCGTGGCACTGAAGCTTTCTTT. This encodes CASSESTWRGTEAFF.

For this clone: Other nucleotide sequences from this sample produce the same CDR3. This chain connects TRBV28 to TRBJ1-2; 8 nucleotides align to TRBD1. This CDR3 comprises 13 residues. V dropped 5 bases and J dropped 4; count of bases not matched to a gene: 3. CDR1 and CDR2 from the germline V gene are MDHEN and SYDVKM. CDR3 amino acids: CASSPGTGYGYTF. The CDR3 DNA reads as TGTGCCAGCAGTCCGGGGACAGGCTATGGCTACACCTTC.

Written as DNA, the CDR3 is TGTGCCAGCAGTGGGACAGGGGACACCGGGGAGCTGTTTTTT. Protein sequence: CASSGTGDTGELFF. This sequence joins TRBV2 and TRBJ2-2, with TRBD1 matching over 9 bases. Germline V gene data show CDR1 as SNHLY and CDR2 as FYNNEI. This CDR3 spans 14 amino acids. The J segment lost 3 bases and the V segment lost 4 bases, leaving 0 bases of the junction unmatched.

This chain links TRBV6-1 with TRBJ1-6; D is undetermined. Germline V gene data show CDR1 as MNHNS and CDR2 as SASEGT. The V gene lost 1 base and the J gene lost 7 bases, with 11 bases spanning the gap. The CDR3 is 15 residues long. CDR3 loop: CASSEGLNLNSPLHF. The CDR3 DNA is TGTGCCAGCAGTGAAGGGCTAAATCTAAATTCACCCCTCCACTTT.

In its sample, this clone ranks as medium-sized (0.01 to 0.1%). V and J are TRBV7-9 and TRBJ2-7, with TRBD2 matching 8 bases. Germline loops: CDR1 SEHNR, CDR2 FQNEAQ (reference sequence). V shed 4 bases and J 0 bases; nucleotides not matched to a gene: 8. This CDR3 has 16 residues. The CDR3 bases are TGTGCCAGCAGCTCACAGACTAGCGCGGTCTCCTACGAGCAGTACTTC. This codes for CASSSQTSAVSYEQYF.

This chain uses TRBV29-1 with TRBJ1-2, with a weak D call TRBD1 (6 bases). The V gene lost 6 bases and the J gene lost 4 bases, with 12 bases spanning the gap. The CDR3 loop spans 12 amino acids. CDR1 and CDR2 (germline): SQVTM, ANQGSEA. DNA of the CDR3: TGCAGCGTCGGAGGGGGGATCTATGGCTACACCTTC. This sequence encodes CSVGGGIYGYTF.

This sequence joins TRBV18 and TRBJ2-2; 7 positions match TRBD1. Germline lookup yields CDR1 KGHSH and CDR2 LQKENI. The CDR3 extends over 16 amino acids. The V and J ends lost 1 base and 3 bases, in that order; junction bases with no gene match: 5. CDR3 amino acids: CASSPRRDSYTGELFF. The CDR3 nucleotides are TGTGCCAGCTCACCACGTCGGGACAGCTACACCGGGGAGCTGTTTTTT.

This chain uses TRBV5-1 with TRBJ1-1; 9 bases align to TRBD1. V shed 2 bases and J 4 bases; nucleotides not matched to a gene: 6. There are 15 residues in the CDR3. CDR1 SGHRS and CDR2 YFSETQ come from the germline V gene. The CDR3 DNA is TGCGCCAGCAGCTTATTGGGACAGGGACCCACTGAAGCTTTCTTT. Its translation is CASSLLGQGPTEAFF. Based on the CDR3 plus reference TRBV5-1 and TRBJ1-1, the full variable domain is KAGVTQTPRYLIKTRGQQVTLSCSPISGHRSVSWYQQTPGQGLQFLFEYFSETQRNKGNFPGRFSGRQFSNSRSEMNVSTLELGDSALYLCASSLLGQGPTEAFFGQGTRLTVV.

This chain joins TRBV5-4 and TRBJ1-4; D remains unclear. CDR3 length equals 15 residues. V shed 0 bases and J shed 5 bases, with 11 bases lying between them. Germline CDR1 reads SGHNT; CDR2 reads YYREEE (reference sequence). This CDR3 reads CASSLGMERNEKLFF. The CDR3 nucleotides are TGTGCCAGCAGCTTGGGGATGGAAAGGAATGAAAAACTGTTTTTT.

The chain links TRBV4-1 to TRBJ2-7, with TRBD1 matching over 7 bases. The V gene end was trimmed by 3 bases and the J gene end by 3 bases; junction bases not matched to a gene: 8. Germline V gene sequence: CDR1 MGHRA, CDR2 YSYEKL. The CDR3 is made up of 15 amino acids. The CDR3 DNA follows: TGCGCCAGCAGCCAGGAAGACAGGGAATTCTACGAGCAGTACTTC. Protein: CASSQEDREFYEQYF.

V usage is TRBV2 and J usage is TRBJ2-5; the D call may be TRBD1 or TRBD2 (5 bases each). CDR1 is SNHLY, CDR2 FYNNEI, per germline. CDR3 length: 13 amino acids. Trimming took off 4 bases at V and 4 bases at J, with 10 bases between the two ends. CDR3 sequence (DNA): TGTGCCAGCAGTGTACTAGGGGTAGAGACCCAGTACTTC. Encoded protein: CASSVLGVETQYF.

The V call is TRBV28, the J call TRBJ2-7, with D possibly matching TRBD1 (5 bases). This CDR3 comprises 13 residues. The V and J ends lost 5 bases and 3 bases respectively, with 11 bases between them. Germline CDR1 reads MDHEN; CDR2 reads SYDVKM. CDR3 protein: CASSLRRGYEQYF. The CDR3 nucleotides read TGTGCCAGCAGTCTCAGAAGGGGCTACGAGCAGTACTTC.

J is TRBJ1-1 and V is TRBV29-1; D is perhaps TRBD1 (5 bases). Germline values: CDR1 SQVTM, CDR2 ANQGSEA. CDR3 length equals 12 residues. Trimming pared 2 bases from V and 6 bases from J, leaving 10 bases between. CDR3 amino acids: CSVETRGAEAFF. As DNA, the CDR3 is TGCAGCGTTGAAACAAGGGGAGCTGAAGCTTTCTTT.

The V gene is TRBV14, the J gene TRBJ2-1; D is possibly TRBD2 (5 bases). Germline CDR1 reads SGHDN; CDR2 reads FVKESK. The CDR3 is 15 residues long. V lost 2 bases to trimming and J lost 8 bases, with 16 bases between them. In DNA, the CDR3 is TGTGCCAGCAGCCAACTGCTAGGAGGTAGGGATGAGCAGTTCTTC. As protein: CASSQLLGGRDEQFF.

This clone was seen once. The CDR3 coding sequence is TGTGCCAGGGGGGGGACAGGGGCTGGAAACACCATATATTTT. Residues: CARGGTGAGNTIYF. V usage is TRBV21-1 and J usage is TRBJ1-3; TRBD1 was called by the table and not checked on the DNA. TRBV21-1 is recorded as a pseudogene. This CDR3 comprises 14 residues.